The clone carrying this T cell receptor (beta chain) was seen a single time. The germline V gene has CDR1 SGHRS and CDR2 YFSETQ. V was shortened by 4 bases and J by 2 bases, with 18 bases between the two germline ends. The CDR3 length is 16 residues. This sample was taken from a study of blood T cell repertoires in COVID-19. The overall study: Samples taken during acute and convalescent COVID-19 were collected in the United States, Italy and Spain. T cells, B-cell-depleted T cells, or PBMCs provided the cDNA or gDNA that served as material.

Per the original data handling: For nucleated cells, counts were estimated from reference gene primer amplification. Here immunoSEQ multiplex PCR was the method, and the copy in TCRdb shows in-frame clones only, minus some. D and trimming were read from the DNA, whereas the V and J calls and clone size are those reported in that table. The sample has tens of thousands of clones, 90% seen once. The clonotype originates from a man in his fifties or sixties with active or convalescent COVID-19. V and J are TRBV5-1 and TRBJ2-5, with D perhaps matching TRBD2 (6 bases). Material: peripheral blood. In DNA form, the CDR3 reads TGCGCCAGCAGCCCTGGGACTGGATGGCTGCAAGAGACCCAGTACTTC. Translating it yields CASSPGTGWLQETQYF.